The entry below describes one TCR beta chain. Sequencing used immunoSEQ multiplex PCR; TCRdb keeps in-frame clones, though not all of them. This table holds roughly 17,000 clones, approximately 89% found once. The record originates from a study of T cells in pancreatic ductal adenocarcinoma. Selected pancreatic ductal adenocarcinoma patients had undergone surgery without neoadjuvant therapy. The CDR3 runs 15 residues. The junction had 5 bases not matched to a gene; V was cut back by 0 bases and J by 3 bases. Germline CDR1 is SGHNT and CDR2 is YYREEE (reference sequence). The clonotype comes from a human donor with pancreatic ductal adenocarcinoma. The gene calls are TRBV5-4 and TRBJ1-2, with 7 bases aligning to TRBD1. Sequencing input: PBMCs. The DNA for the CDR3 is TGTGCCAGCAGCTTGGGGGGAGACAGGGACTATGGCTACACCTTC. Protein sequence: CASSLGGDRDYGYTF.